The rows below give T cell receptor beta chains drawn from one sample of a study of shared T cell receptors in the human thymus. Assay: immunoSEQ multiplex PCR; the TCRdb copy retains only in-frame clones and omits some. The sample includes about 710,000 clones, about 87% of them seen just once. This sample also appeared in a second study, on human thymus T cells.

Material for sequencing was thymocytes. The receptors were gathered from a boy under three years old with a congenital heart defect. Both conserved end residues are part of each CDR3. Fields, in order: J gene, D gene, clone size, V gene, CDR3 protein, CDR3 DNA. A D gene is named only where the DNA matches it firmly. The size entry is marked missing in some rows and otherwise reads once, few, many or a size class.

>TRBJ2-3|TRBD1|once|TRBV7-3
CASSPWTGWTDTQYF
TGTGCCAGCAGCCCGTGGACAGGGTGGACAGATACGCAGTATTTT
>TRBJ1-4|TRBD1|NA|TRBV30
CAWHTFATGGAGEKLFF
TGTGCCTGGCACACTTTCGCGACAGGGGGCGCCGGTGAAAAACTGTTTTTT
>TRBJ2-5|TRBD1|few|TRBV6-1
CASSEKLDRGTRETQYF
TGTGCCAGCAGTGAAAAGTTGGACAGGGGGACCAGGGAGACCCAGTACTTC
>TRBJ2-1|NA|NA|TRBV28
CASSFVTSDEQFF
TGTGCCAGCAGTTTTGTAACTTCCGATGAGCAGTTCTTC
>TRBJ2-1|NA|NA|TRBV13
CASSPYSVLKSYNEQFF
TGTGCCAGCAGCCCCTACTCCGTTCTTAAGTCCTACAATGAGCAGTTCTTC
>TRBJ1-3|TRBD1|NA|TRBV7-9
CASSFPPGTGVPPATIYF
TGTGCCAGCAGCTTTCCACCAGGGACAGGGGTCCCTCCCGCCACCATATATTTT
>TRBJ2-2|NA|NA|TRBV5-1
CASSSSLTGLYTGELFF
TGCGCCAGCAGCTCCTCCCTAACAGGGCTCTACACCGGGGAGCTGTTTTTT
>TRBJ2-1|TRBD2|NA|TRBV7-6
CASSLSRTSGIYEQFF
TGTGCCAGCAGCTTGTCCCGGACTAGCGGGATCTATGAGCAGTTCTTC
>TRBJ1-3|NA|few|TRBV5-1
CASSGGTQNSGNTIYF
TGCGCCAGCAGCGGCGGGACGCAAAACTCTGGAAACACCATATATTTT
>TRBJ1-1|NA|NA|TRBV14
CASSVGGHEAFF
TGTGCCAGCAGCGTAGGAGGGCACGAAGCTTTCTTT
>TRBJ2-7|TRBD2|NA|TRBV30
CATASGAEQYF
TGTGCCACCGCTAGCGGGGCCGAGCAGTACTTC
>TRBJ1-2|NA|NA|TRBV7-9
CASSQTHNYGYTF
TGTGCCAGCAGCCAGACACATAACTATGGCTACACCTTC
>TRBJ1-6|NA|NA|TRBV4-1
CASSHQTGFSVPPLHF
TGCGCCAGCAGCCATCAAACAGGGTTTTCGGTTCCTCCCCTCCACTTT
>TRBJ2-2|TRBD2|once|TRBV5-1
CASSLDASGRAGSGELFF
TGCGCCAGCAGCTTGGACGCTAGCGGGAGGGCCGGGTCCGGGGAGCTGTTTTTT
>TRBJ2-7|TRBD1|once|TRBV19
CASSSTTGPTYEQYF
TGTGCCAGTAGTTCTACGACAGGGCCCACCTACGAGCAGTACTTC
>TRBJ2-7|NA|once|TRBV18
CASSPLGVYEQYF
TGTGCCAGCTCACCCCTCGGGGTTTACGAGCAGTACTTC
>TRBJ1-3|NA|NA|TRBV4-3
CASSQGEGTLSGNTIYF
TGCGCCAGCAGCCAGGGAGAGGGCACCCTCTCTGGAAACACCATATATTTT
>TRBJ2-7|TRBD2|NA|TRBV7-9
CASSSTSGRAAEQYF
TGTGCCAGCAGCTCGACTAGCGGGAGGGCCGCCGAGCAGTACTTC
>TRBJ2-7|NA|NA|TRBV6-6
CASTDLDRQVDEQYF
TGTGCCAGCACCGATCTTGACAGGCAGGTGGACGAGCAGTACTTC
>TRBJ2-2|NA|NA|TRBV4-1
CASSLDSPGPGELFF
TGCGCCAGCAGCCTGGATTCCCCTGGGCCCGGGGAGCTGTTTTTT
>TRBJ2-5|TRBD2|NA|TRBV5-6
CASSFSSGRSWKTQYF
TGTGCCAGCAGCTTCTCTAGCGGGAGAAGTTGGAAGACCCAGTACTTC
>TRBJ1-2|NA|NA|TRBV2
CASRMGLPYGYTF
TGTGCCAGCAGGATGGGACTGCCGTATGGCTACACCTTC
>TRBJ1-3|NA|NA|TRBV7-5
CARSLSWGAPSGNTIYF
TGTGCCAGAAGCTTATCATGGGGAGCACCCTCTGGAAACACCATATATTTT
>TRBJ2-3|NA|few|TRBV19
CASSTETVRGNTQYF
TGTGCCAGTAGTACGGAGACAGTGCGAGGAAATACGCAGTATTTT